This TCR beta chain came from a study of human T cells and chemical hapten exposure. CDR3 length equals 16 residues. From germline, CDR1 is MNHEY and CDR2 SMNVEV (reference sequence). Losses at the gene ends were 5 bases for V and 5 bases for J; bases not matched to a gene: 12. From the RACE reads, TCRdb called clonotypes with MiXCR, one entry per CDR3 protein. The sample contains about 89,000 distinct CDR3 sequences, 13% of which appear only once. The time point here: patch test 3, about 24 weeks after DPC sensitization. Treatment in this sample: therapeutic diphenylcyclopropenone sensitization with weekly scalp DPC.

The chain has TRBV27 and TRBJ2-3; TRBD1 aligns across 8 bases. The sequences come from whole blood, collected in connection with sensitization to the hapten diphenylcyclopropenone (DPC). The source is a woman in her forties or fifties with alopecia areata. Some clones in this sample may be carry-over from other donors' samples. CDR3 in DNA: TGTGCCAGCAGTCCCCGGGACAGGTTTTATGGAGATACGCAGTATTTT. Protein sequence: CASSPRDRFYGDTQYF.